The rows below give T cell receptor beta chains drawn from one sample of a study of cytomegalovirus exposure and HLA in healthy donors. Clones were read by immunoSEQ multiplex PCR, and TCRdb kept only the in-frame ones, dropping some. The profile covers 120,000 to 150,000 clones, with around 75% appearing a single time and approximately 4.3% taken by the ten largest. The sample comprised PBMCs. The origin of the receptors is a man aged 60-69 years in good health and CMV-seronegative. The CDR3 runs from the conserved cysteine through the conserved F or W. D genes are given only for firm matches. Clone size, where shown, is once, few, many, or a class for clones that have expanded.

TRBJ2-5 | . | TRBV7-6 | . | TGTGCCAGCAGCTTAGGAACAGACCAAGAGACCCAGTACTTC | CASSLGTDQETQYF
TRBJ2-7 | . | TRBV6-5 | . | TGTGCCAGCAGTTACCTTAGAATGAGCAGGGCCTACGAGCAGTACTTC | CASSYLRMSRAYEQYF
TRBJ2-7 | . | TRBV30 | . | TGTGCCTGGAGGCCGAAGAGCGGCCTCGGGATCTACGAGCAGTACTTC | CAWRPKSGLGIYEQYF
TRBJ2-1 | TRBD2 | TRBV7-8 | . | TGTGCCAGCAGCACGACTAGCGGGAGGGGCAATGAGCAGTTCTTC | CASSTTSGRGNEQFF
TRBJ1-6 | TRBD1 | TRBV5-5 | once | TGTGCCAGCAGCGTGGGACAGGGGAATTCACCCCTCCACTTT | CASSVGQGNSPLHF
TRBJ2-7 | TRBD1 | TRBV30 | . | TGTGCCTGGTGCCGTCCGGACAGGGGCGCCTACGAGCAGTACTTC | CAWCRPDRGAYEQYF
TRBJ2-1 | . | TRBV4-3 | . | TGCGCCAGCAGCCAAGTGTCAGACAATGAGCAGTTCTTC | CASSQVSDNEQFF
TRBJ1-1 | . | TRBV5-1 | . | TGCGCCAGCAGCCGGTACATGGAGACAGGGAACACTGAAGCTTTCTTT | CASSRYMETGNTEAFF
TRBJ2-2 | . | TRBV7-8 | . | TGTGCCAGCAGCTTAGGACACAACACCGGGGAGCTGTTTTTT | CASSLGHNTGELFF
TRBJ1-1 | . | TRBV30 | . | TGTGCCTGGAGGTTAGCGCTGAACACTGAAGCTTTCTTT | CAWRLALNTEAFF
TRBJ2-2 | TRBD2 | TRBV29-1 | . | TGCAGCGCGTCAGGACTAGCGGGGACCGGGGAGCTGTTTTTT | CSASGLAGTGELFF
TRBJ2-3 | . | TRBV25-1 | . | TGTGCCAGCAGTGAACTAAGCGGTATTACAGATACGCAGTATTTT | CASSELSGITDTQYF
TRBJ1-1 | . | TRBV19 | . | TGTGCCAGTAGCCCAATGGGGGGTAGGTCCACTGAAGCTTTCTTT | CASSPMGGRSTEAFF
TRBJ2-3 | . | TRBV4-2 | few | TGTGCCAGCAGCCAAGCGGGCGGGCCCACAGATACGCAGTATTTT | CASSQAGGPTDTQYF
TRBJ2-3 | . | TRBV28 | . | TGTGCCAGCAGTTCTCCGGGAAGCACAGATACGCAGTATTTT | CASSSPGSTDTQYF
TRBJ2-7 | TRBD2 | TRBV7-2 | . | TGTGCCAGCAGCAGCACTAGCGGGGCAGCGGACGAGCAGTACTTC | CASSSTSGAADEQYF
TRBJ1-1 | . | TRBV5-4 | few | TGTGCCAGCACCTCAGGGATTTATGACACTGAAGCTTTCTTT | CASTSGIYDTEAFF